This TCR beta chain emerged from a study of regulatory T cells in long-lasting Graves disease. Overall study results and limits: TRBV28 was favored in persistent disease, as were TRBJ1-2 and TRBJ2-5.

This clonotype came up many times. The antigen is not known. With iRepertoire HTBI primers and Arm-PCR of CDR3 regions, TCR beta libraries were built. TCRdb fed the multiplex PCR reads into MiXCR, producing one record per CDR3 protein. The data show more than 450,000 distinct CDR3 sequences, about 16% seen once. Time point denoted: newly diagnosed GD, antithyroid drugs for less than 3 months. With RNA extracted from PBMCs as input, the TCR library was made. This CDR3 spans 17 amino acids. The V segment lost 1 base and the J segment 1 base; nucleotides outside the gene matches: 4. The germline CDR1 and CDR2 sequences are SNHLY and FYNNEI. These same records also appear under a second study, on T cells in Graves' hyperthyroidism and ophthalmopathy. From that study: The study left out patients who had uncontrolled infection, other autoimmune disease, pregnancy or lactation. A 13 V-J model separated ophthalmopathy from stable hyperthyroidism.

The rearrangement joins TRBV2 to TRBJ2-3; 11 bases are a match to TRBD2. This clonotype was obtained from a man in his forties with Graves disease. The sample was peripheral blood mononuclear cells (PBMCs), taken at new diagnosis, from a patient treated with antithyroid drugs. CDR3 sequence (DNA): TGTGCCAGCAGTGAAGTTCTAGCGGGAGGACGCACAGATACGCAGTATTTT. It encodes CASSEVLAGGRTDTQYF.